This entry lists 8 T cell receptor beta chains sequenced from one sample in a study of shared clonotypes between healthy human individuals. Naive CD8 isolation took CD45RO-negative cells positively selected for CCR7 and excluded terminally differentiated effector memory CD45RA+ cells. Using immunoSEQ multiplex PCR, the repertoire was profiled, and TCRdb retains in-frame clones only, with some absent. The sample includes over 2,000,000 clones, 85% to 95% seen only once; the top ten take around 1.7%. Sequences were obtained from naive CD8+ T cells from PBMCs. The receptors were sampled from a man aged 18 to 35 in good health. Some clones in this sample may be carry-over from other donors' samples.

This clone was found once. The gene calls are TRBV15 and TRBJ1-3; D not certain. Trimming stripped 1 base from V and 1 base from J, with 11 bases between. The CDR3 totals 16 residues. From germline, CDR1 is LNHNV and CDR2 YYDKDF (reference sequence). CDR3 sequence (DNA): TGTGCCACCAGCAGAGTACCCGGCGGATCTGGAAACACCATATATTTT. Translating it yields CATSRVPGGSGNTIYF.

This rearrangement joins TRBV25-1 to TRBJ2-5; D is tentatively TRBD1 or TRBD2 (5 bases each). The CDR3 has 14 residues. Germline lookup yields CDR1 MGHDK and CDR2 SYGVNS. V lost 5 bases, J lost 3 bases, and 13 bases lay in between. The chain's CDR3 is CASSPRGPKETQYF. Written as DNA, the CDR3 is TGTGCCAGCAGTCCGAGGGGCCCAAAAGAGACCCAGTACTTC.

The V gene is TRBV4-2, the J gene TRBJ2-3, with TRBD2 matching over 7 bases. Germline-derived CDR1 and CDR2 are LGHNA and YNFKEQ. The ends lost 2 bases at V and 4 bases at J; junction bases unmatched: 6. The CDR3 length is 15 residues. The CDR3 loop reads CASSQIAGWADTQYF. CDR3 DNA: TGTGCCAGCAGCCAAATAGCGGGCTGGGCAGATACGCAGTATTTT.

This chain links TRBV7-6 with TRBJ2-7, with TRBD2 matching 11 bases. CDR3 length: 15 amino acids. CDR1 and CDR2 (germline): SGHVS, FNYEAQ. The ends lost 2 bases at V and 5 bases at J; junction bases unmatched: 5. The CDR3: CASSLLVSGRDEQYF. CDR3 nucleotide sequence: TGTGCCAGCAGCTTATTAGTTAGCGGGAGGGACGAGCAGTACTTC. Together with reference TRBV7-6 and TRBJ2-7, the CDR3 gives the full variable domain: GAGVSQSPRYKVTKRGQDVALRCDPISGHVSLYWYRQALGQGPEFLTYFNYEAQQDKSGLPNDRFSAERPEGSISTLTIQRTEQRDSAMYRCASSLLVSGRDEQYFGPGTRLTVT.

This clone has only a few counts. The same CDR3 also results from other DNA sequences found in this sample. This chain links TRBV9 with TRBJ1-2; D is ambiguous. In germline, CDR1 is SGDLS, CDR2 YYNGEE. The germline V and J ends were trimmed by 0 bases and 6 bases, with 6 bases remaining between them. CDR3 length: 12 residues. This CDR3 reads CASSVGRNGYTF. CDR3 coding DNA: TGTGCCAGCAGCGTAGGGAGGAATGGCTACACCTTC.

This clone was detected a few times. The chain carries TRBV28 and TRBJ1-2, with TRBD1 matching 7 bases. The V gene end was trimmed by 5 bases and the J gene end by 2 bases; junction bases not matched to a gene: 2. CDR3 size: 13 residues. From germline, CDR1 is MDHEN and CDR2 SYDVKM. The CDR3: CASSRDRNYGYTF. The CDR3 DNA follows: TGTGCCAGCAGTCGGGACAGAAACTATGGCTACACCTTC.

The chain employs TRBV5-8 and TRBJ2-3; TRBD2 might be the D (5 bases). The V end lost 4 bases, the J end lost 3 bases, and 9 bases lay between the germline ends. The CDR3 runs to 13 residues. Germline CDR1 and CDR2: SGHTS and YDEGEE. CDR3 bases: TGTGCCAGCAGCGGGCTAGCAACAGATACGCAGTATTTT. This translates into CASSGLATDTQYF.

V usage is TRBV4-2 and J usage is TRBJ2-7, with 11 nucleotides matching TRBD2. Germline CDR1 is LGHNA and CDR2 is YNFKEQ. The CDR3 is made up of 15 amino acids. The V segment lost 3 bases and the J segment 3 bases; nucleotides outside the gene matches: 4. CDR3 residues: CASSQGLAENYEQYF. The DNA of the CDR3 is TGTGCCAGCAGCCAGGGACTAGCGGAAAACTACGAGCAGTACTTC.